These T cell receptor beta chains were read from a single sample in a study of blood T cell repertoires in COVID-19. Produced via immunoSEQ multiplex PCR; TCRdb's table is partial and in-frame only. The sample carries about 71,000 clones, around nine tenths recorded once. The material sequenced was peripheral blood. These receptors all come from an elderly woman with acute or convalescent COVID-19. Each CDR3 is given with its conserved first and last residue. A D gene is named only where the DNA matches it firmly. Expanded clones get a size class; other rows say once, few or many, or leave the size out.

d_gene	abundance	len	v_gene	j_gene	CDR3aa	CDR3nt
TRBD2	-	14	TRBV20-1	TRBJ2-2	CSASPSGEAGELFF	TGCAGTGCTAGTCCTAGCGGAGAGGCCGGGGAGCTGTTTTTT
-	-	17	TRBV10-2	TRBJ1-5	CASSQGKQGPGNQPQHF	TGCGCCAGCAGCCAAGGGAAACAGGGCCCCGGCAATCAGCCCCAGCATTTT
TRBD1	-	14	TRBV7-9	TRBJ2-5	CASSSGTGTRGTNF	TGTGCCAGCAGCAGTGGGACAGGGACAAGAGGAACTAACTTC
-	-	13	TRBV9	TRBJ2-3	CASSDGSTDTQYF	TGTGCCAGCAGCGACGGGAGCACAGATACGCAGTATTTT
TRBD1	once	11	TRBV7-8	TRBJ2-3	CASSRTGILYF	TGTGCCAGCAGCCGGACAGGGATACTGTATTTT
-	once	15	TRBV11-2	TRBJ1-1	CASLHPDGGMTEAFF	TGTGCCAGCTTACACCCCGACGGGGGGATGACTGAAGCTTTCTTT
-	few	15	TRBV6-1	TRBJ2-5	CASSERRGMGETQYF	TGTGCCAGCAGTGAGAGGAGAGGGATGGGAGAGACCCAGTACTTC
-	-	14	TRBV5-4	TRBJ2-7	CASSSREGGYEQYF	TGTGCCAGCAGCTCCCGGGAAGGGGGCTACGAGCAGTACTTC
TRBD2	-	15	TRBV6-5	TRBJ2-1	CASSKAGFSYNEQFF	TGTGCCAGCAGCAAAGCGGGATTCTCCTACAATGAGCAGTTCTTC
-	-	13	TRBV5-4	TRBJ2-7	CASSQQGTYEQYF	TGTGCCAGCAGCCAACAGGGAACCTACGAGCAGTACTTC
TRBD1	-	16	TRBV7-6	TRBJ2-7	CASSPWSGQGAYEQYF	TGTGCCAGCAGCCCTTGGTCGGGACAGGGGGCCTACGAGCAGTACTTC
-	-	13	TRBV4-3	TRBJ1-2	CASSQAGVGGYTF	TGCGCCAGCAGCCAGGCAGGGGTGGGTGGCTACACCTTC
-	-	11	TRBV2	TRBJ1-2	CASSSSYGYTF	TGTGCCAGCAGTTCCAGCTATGGCTACACCTTC
-	-	16	TRBV2	TRBJ2-1	CASSEGSAPVRNEQFF	TGTGCCAGCAGTGAAGGGTCGGCCCCTGTGAGGAATGAGCAGTTCTTC
TRBD1	few	14	TRBV19	TRBJ2-7	CASRKGQGYGEQYF	TGTGCCAGTAGGAAGGGACAGGGCTATGGCGAGCAGTACTTC
-	-	15	TRBV28	TRBJ1-4	CASSFARGALEKLFF	TGTGCCAGCAGCTTCGCGCGGGGGGCCCTTGAAAAACTGTTTTTT
TRBD1	once	18	TRBV7-2	TRBJ2-2	CASSHRGGLLTNTGELFF	TGTGCCAGCAGCCACAGGGGCGGCCTGTTGACGAACACCGGGGAGCTGTTTTTT
TRBD2	-	14	TRBV28	TRBJ2-7	CASSLAGLAGQKYF	TGTGCCAGCAGTTTAGCTGGGCTAGCGGGACAAAAGTACTTC
-	-	13	TRBV28	TRBJ2-3	CASSLRTTDTQYF	TGTGCCAGCAGTCTACGTACGACAGATACGCAGTATTTT
-	-	15	TRBV7-8	TRBJ1-2	CASSPQGIANYGYTF	TGTGCCAGCAGCCCTCAGGGGATAGCTAACTATGGCTACACCTTC
TRBD2	-	14	TRBV5-1	TRBJ2-1	CASSFSGGNNEQFF	TGCGCCAGCAGCTTCTCGGGGGGGAACAATGAGCAGTTCTTC
-	-	13	TRBV24-1	TRBJ1-2	CATSDGTTNGYTF	TGTGCCACCAGTGATGGCACTACGAATGGCTACACCTTC
TRBD2	-	19	TRBV5-4	TRBJ2-1	CASSTGKGPAGVVGWEQFF	TGTGCCAGCAGCACGGGCAAGGGTCCTGCGGGAGTGGTAGGCTGGGAGCAGTTCTTC
-	-	11	TRBV29-1	TRBJ2-1	CSVLPHGEQFF	TGCAGCGTTCTTCCCCACGGTGAGCAGTTCTTC
-	-	14	TRBV30	TRBJ2-1	CAWNCLTVYNEQFF	TGTGCCTGGAACTGTCTAACTGTCTACAATGAGCAGTTCTTC
-	-	17	TRBV19	TRBJ2-7	CASSIAAGETHSYEQYF	TGTGCCAGTAGTATAGCGGCCGGGGAGACCCACTCCTACGAGCAGTACTTC